The 22 T cell receptor beta chains below were found in one sample sequenced in a study of T cells after yellow fever vaccination. TCRdb called the 5' RACE reads again in MiXCR, with one record for every CDR3 protein. The table includes nearly 70,000 distinct CDR3 sequences, about 7% detected once. The sample consisted of CD8+ T cells sorted from PBMCs, taken about 41 days after the first yellow fever vaccination. The receptors originated from a man younger than 30 who received the YFV17D yellow fever vaccine.

Comment on this clonotype: Since the CDR3 does not end with the conserved phenylalanine or tryptophan, this likely comes from a read error. The chain links TRBV29-1 to TRBJ2-7, with D tentatively TRBD1 (6 bases). CDR3 size: 15 residues. CDR1 and CDR2 from the germline V gene are SQVTM and ANQGSEA. The V and J ends lost 6 bases and 5 bases respectively, with 23 bases between them. CDR3 nucleotide sequence: TGCAGCGTGCTATGGACAGCCCACCCGGCCAACGAGCAGTACTTA. Translated, it gives CSVLWTAHPANEQYL.

The sample holds many counts of this clonotype. The chain has TRBV6-2 or TRBV6-3 and TRBJ1-5; D perhaps matches TRBD1 (5 bases). CDR3 size: 17 residues. Germline CDR1 is MNHEY and CDR2 is SVGEGT. Trimming removed 2 bases from V and 0 bases from J, with 14 bases in between. The CDR3 loop is CASSYTLTGGSNQPQHF. The CDR3 DNA follows: TGTGCCAGCAGTTACACATTAACGGGGGGTAGCAATCAGCCCCAGCATTTT.

This clonotype showed up many times. The chain has TRBV7-2 and TRBJ2-5; D uncertain. CDR3 length: 15 residues. Germline V gene sequence: CDR1 SGHTA, CDR2 FQGNSA. The ends were cut back, 1 base at V and 3 bases at J, with 12 bases in the middle. CDR3 in amino acids: CASSLEIHREETQYF. The DNA for the CDR3 is TGTGCCAGCAGCTTAGAGATTCACAGAGAAGAGACCCAGTACTTC.

V usage is TRBV19 and J usage is TRBJ2-3; D possibly corresponds to TRBD1 (6 bases). Trimming left V 5 bases short and J 4 bases short, with 16 bases between. The CDR3 covers 15 residues. Per germline, CDR1 LNHDA and CDR2 SQIVND (reference sequence). The CDR3 spells CASSRQDNRADTQYF. DNA of the CDR3: TGTGCCAGTAGTCGACAGGATAATAGAGCAGATACGCAGTATTTT.

This chain joins TRBV7-9 and TRBJ1-6; the D gene is possibly TRBD1 (5 bases). Between the trimmed V and J ends, which lost 2 bases and 5 bases, there was a span of 13 bases. CDR1 SEHNR and CDR2 FQNEAQ come from the germline V gene (reference sequence). This CDR3 has 16 amino acids. CDR3 sequence: CASSLSGERDNSPLHF. The CDR3 nucleotides are TGTGCCAGCAGCTTATCGGGGGAACGGGATAATTCACCCCTCCACTTT.

In this sample, this clonotype turned up a few times. The chain combines TRBV7-9 with TRBJ1-4; D gene ambiguous. CDR3 size: 13 residues. With 1 base removed from V and 6 bases from J, the gap between germline ends came to 6 bases. The germline CDR1 and CDR2 sequences are SEHNR and FQNEAQ (reference sequence). In DNA form, the CDR3 reads TGTGCCAGCAGCTTAGTCGGGTATGAAAAACTGTTTTTT. Its protein is CASSLVGYEKLFF. Complete variable domain (other parts from reference TRBV7-9 and TRBJ1-4): DTGVSQNPRHKITKRGQNVTFRCDPISEHNRLYWYRQTLGQGPEFLTYFQNEAQLEKSRLLSDRFSAERPKGSFSTLEIQRTEQGDSAMYLCASSLVGYEKLFFGSGTQLSVL.

In its sample, this clonotype was seen many times. The chain is built from TRBV7-9 and TRBJ1-1, with a possible D match to TRBD1 (5 bases). The V gene's germline CDR1 is SEHNR and CDR2 FQNEAQ (reference sequence). The CDR3 loop spans 19 amino acids. V was shortened by 5 bases and J by 4 bases, with 29 bases between the two germline ends. The DNA of the CDR3 is TGTGCCAGCAGCCCCCCTTTGGGGGGGGAAAACCGAAGAAGCACTGAAGCTTTCTTT. Its translation: CASSPPLGGENRRSTEAFF.

This clonotype was detected ten times or more. CDR3: CSARDGTGGLETQYF. In DNA form, the CDR3 reads TGCAGTGCTAGAGATGGGACAGGGGGCTTGGAGACCCAGTACTTC. This chain links TRBV20-1 with TRBJ2-5; 12 bases line up with TRBD1. Trimming took 0 bases from V and 5 from J; bases not matched to a gene: 4. From germline, CDR1 is DFQATT and CDR2 SNEGSKA (reference sequence). The CDR3 is made up of 15 amino acids.

This clonotype was seen a few times. The V and J genes are TRBV4-1 and TRBJ1-1; D is perhaps TRBD1 (5 bases). This CDR3 spans 13 amino acids. V lost 4 bases, J lost 1 base, and 7 bases lay in between. Germline V lookup: CDR1 MGHRA, CDR2 YSYEKL. The CDR3 coding sequence is TGCGCCAGCAGCCGGACACCGAACACTGAAGCTTTCTTT. Protein: CASSRTPNTEAFF.

This clonotype was counted many times. The chain couples TRBV5-1 to TRBJ1-1, with TRBD1 as a possible D gene (5 bases). The V end was cut by 4 bases, the J end by 0 bases, with 7 bases between. Per germline, CDR1 SGHRS and CDR2 YFSETQ. This CDR3 is 13 amino acids long. DNA for the CDR3: TGCGCCAGCAGCGACAGATTGAACACTGAAGCTTTCTTT. Its protein product is CASSDRLNTEAFF. Complete variable domain (other parts from reference TRBV5-1 and TRBJ1-1): KAGVTQTPRYLIKTRGQQVTLSCSPISGHRSVSWYQQTPGQGLQFLFEYFSETQRNKGNFPGRFSGRQFSNSRSEMNVSTLELGDSALYLCASSDRLNTEAFFGQGTRLTVV.

Remarks on this clonotype: A read error may explain this, as a much larger clone is one base away. V usage is TRBV25-1 and J usage is TRBJ2-7; perhaps TRBD2 as D (5 bases). CDR1 MGHDK and CDR2 SYGVNS come from the germline V gene. The CDR3 is 10 amino acids. The CDR3 loop reads CGSRGYEQYF. Here the CDR3 DNA reads TGTGGCAGCAGAGGGTACGAGCAGTACTTC.

This clonotype was seen at least ten times. V usage is TRBV3-1 and J usage is TRBJ2-5; D tentatively fits TRBD1 or TRBD2 (5 bases each). The CDR3 length is 15 residues. Germline CDR1 LGHDT, CDR2 YNNKEL (reference sequence). Trimming removed 3 bases from V and 1 base from J, with 12 bases in between. CDR3 bases: TGTGCCAGCAGCCACTCCGGGACCATCCAAGAGACCCAGTACTTC. It is translated as CASSHSGTIQETQYF.

In its sample, this clonotype was seen many times. As DNA, the CDR3 is TGCAGCTCGATACCCTACAATGAGCAGTTCTTC. Translated: CSSIPYNEQFF. The chain has TRBV29-1 and TRBJ2-1, with D hard to call. The V end was cut by 8 bases, the J end by 2 bases, with 7 bases between. CDR3 length: 11 residues. Germline V gene lookup returns CDR1 SQVTM and CDR2 ANQGSEA.

This clonotype was counted many times. V is TRBV5-6 and J is TRBJ1-6, with TRBD1 as a possible D gene (6 bases). Trimming pared 2 bases from V and 13 bases from J, leaving 16 bases between. CDR3 length: 14 residues. Germline values: CDR1 SGHDT, CDR2 YYEEEE. The CDR3 DNA sequence: TGTGCCAGCAGCTTTGGGGGCAGGCAAGGGCCCCTCCACTTT. It encodes CASSFGGRQGPLHF.

The rearrangement joins TRBV7-9 to TRBJ2-5; 7 nucleotides line up with TRBD2. The germline V gene has CDR1 SEHNR and CDR2 FQNEAQ (reference sequence). The CDR3 loop spans 14 amino acids. V lost 3 bases and J lost 4; bases outside the gene matches: 5. The CDR3 nucleotides read TGTGCCAGCAGCTTGGTGGGACTACGAGAGACCCAGTACTTC. This encodes CASSLVGLRETQYF.

This clonotype was recorded many times. This sequence joins TRBV6-5 and TRBJ2-2, with D tentatively TRBD2 (7 bases). The V gene's germline CDR1 is MNHEY and CDR2 SVGAGI. This CDR3 comprises 16 residues. Deletions cut 6 bases from V and 1 base from J, with 15 bases between. The chain's CDR3 is CASRSIGGRNTGELFF. In DNA, the CDR3 is TGTGCCAGCAGAAGTATCGGGGGGCGGAACACCGGGGAGCTGTTTTTT.

This clonotype has a count of ten or more. The rearrangement uses TRBV5-5 and TRBJ1-5; D uncertain. Germline values: CDR1 SGHKS, CDR2 YYEKEE (reference sequence). This CDR3 comprises 14 residues. The ends were cut back, 0 bases at V and 5 bases at J, with 9 bases in the middle. The chain's CDR3 is CASSLGDKYQPQHF. The CDR3 nucleotides read TGTGCCAGCAGCTTGGGAGACAAGTATCAGCCCCAGCATTTT. Complete variable domain (other parts from reference TRBV5-5 and TRBJ1-5): DAGVTQSPTHLIKTRGQQVTLRCSPISGHKSVSWYQQVLGQGPQFIFQYYEKEERGRGNFPDRFSARQFPNYSSELNVNALLLGDSALYLCASSLGDKYQPQHFGDGTRLSIL.

This clonotype was seen repeatedly, ten times or more. The chain is built from TRBV6-2 or TRBV6-3 and TRBJ2-7, with D possibly matching TRBD1 (5 bases). The germline CDR1 and CDR2 sequences are MNHEY and SVGEGT. The CDR3 extends over 15 amino acids. Trimming pared 4 bases from V and 5 bases from J, leaving 18 bases between. The CDR3 DNA reads as TGTGCCAGCAGTTCCGGTGGAAGGGGTTTGGACGAGCAGTACTTC. Translated: CASSSGGRGLDEQYF.

The genes are TRBV12-3 or TRBV12-4 and TRBJ2-7; weak D call: TRBD2 (6 bases). This CDR3 has 14 amino acids. Trimming took off 8 bases at V and 2 bases at J, with 16 bases between the two ends. CDR3: CASSLWGETYEQYF. In DNA, the CDR3 is TGTGCCAGCTCCTTATGGGGGGAAACCTACGAGCAGTACTTC.

As concerns this clonotype: A clone one base away is much larger, so this may be a read error. This chain joins TRBV3-1 and TRBJ2-7; D is undetermined. Per germline, CDR1 LGHDT and CDR2 YNNKEL (reference sequence). This CDR3 comprises 12 residues. CDR3 sequence: CACSQGGYEQYF. The CDR3 DNA sequence: TGTGCCTGCAGCCAAGGCGGTTACGAGCAGTACTTC.

In this sample, this clonotype turned up many times. The rearrangement joins TRBV10-3 to TRBJ1-1; no definite D call. V lost 11 bases, J lost 2 bases, and 15 bases lay in between. The CDR3 sequence is 13 residues long. CDR1 ENHRY and CDR2 SYGVKD come from the germline V gene. For the CDR3, the DNA is TGTGCCGTCGGACCGGGCCCAAACACTGAAGCTTTCTTT. Translation gives CAVGPGPNTEAFF.

The sample holds a few counts of this clonotype. The J gene is TRBJ2-1, the V gene TRBV4-3, with 9 bases aligning to TRBD2. The CDR3 loop spans 17 amino acids. Looked up from germline, CDR1 is LGHNA and CDR2 is YSLEER. V trimming: 3 bases; J trimming: 4 bases; junction bases outside the gene matches: 10. This chain's CDR3 is CASSHPPAGGLYNEQFF. CDR3 nucleotides: TGCGCCAGCAGCCACCCCCCAGCGGGGGGCTTATACAATGAGCAGTTCTTC.